This TCR beta chain appears in the sequencing data of a study of T cells in Graves' hyperthyroidism and ophthalmopathy. Study-level findings and limits: Blood held most thyroid clonotypes expanded above 0.001 frequency. A median approximately 6.8 months before onset, the model predicted ophthalmopathy.

A Clinical Activity Score of at least 3, a NOSPECS grade of at least 4 and a duration under 3 months were recorded in the ophthalmopathy patients. A patient was excluded if there was uncontrolled infection, other autoimmune disease, pregnancy or lactation. This clonotype showed up many times. Antigen unknown. Germline V gene sequence: CDR1 MNHEY, CDR2 SMNVEV (reference sequence). This CDR3 is 13 amino acids long. V was clipped by 0 bases and J by 6 bases, with 5 bases between them. Amplification yielded TCR beta CDR3 regions, with RNA transcripts as the source. TCR CDR3 underwent first-round RT-PCR with the HTBI primer set. TCRdb reprocessed the multiplex PCR reads with MiXCR, giving one entry per CDR3 protein. Of 300,000 to 400,000 distinct CDR3 sequences listed, approximately 17% are singletons.

This TCR was sampled from a man aged 18 to 30 with Graves' ophthalmopathy. J is TRBJ2-2 and V is TRBV27; D ambiguous. Specimen: blood. The chain's CDR3 is CASSLSTAGELFF. The CDR3 bases are TGTGCCAGCAGTTTATCGACCGCCGGGGAGCTGTTTTTT.